This T cell receptor (beta chain) was sequenced for a study of neurological immune-mediated disorders. Turning to the study itself: Of 34 multiple sclerosis patients, some 31 were relapsing-remitting and 3 secondary progressive.

Many counts were recorded for this clonotype. Its antigen is unidentified. In TCRdb, the 5' RACE reads were re-called with MiXCR into one record per CDR3 protein. The top ten clones hold about 6.9% of a sample with about 71,000 distinct CDR3 sequences, 4.5% to 5.5% of them seen once. Points from the study as a whole: Expansion of TCR clones was greatest in HTLV-1-associated myelopathy and smallest in multiple sclerosis, where it fell below that of healthy controls. It was the repertoires of 18 of 34 multiple sclerosis patients that phylogenetic grouping placed in one related-CDR3 cluster, which is a possible signature. No CDR3 amino acid sequences were shared by expanded clones across subjects, suggesting private repertoires in all groups.

The V gene lost 1 base and the J gene lost 4 bases, with 11 bases spanning the gap. The CDR3 length is 15 residues. From germline, CDR1 is SEHNR and CDR2 FQNEAQ (reference sequence). This clonotype was obtained from a man aged 30 to 45 with multiple sclerosis. V usage is TRBV7-9 and J usage is TRBJ1-5; D not resolved. Sequenced input: PBMCs. CDR3 sequence: CASSLGIDGNQPQHF. The CDR3 nucleotides are TGTGCCAGCAGCTTAGGTATCGACGGGAATCAGCCCCAGCATTTT.